This entry features one T cell receptor (beta chain) sequence. V was pared by 5 bases and J by 6 bases, with 14 bases between. The length of the CDR3 is 14 residues. Germline V gene lookup returns CDR1 MDHEN and CDR2 SYDVKM. The sample comes from a study of blood T cell repertoires in COVID-19. Study-level background: In each case, the material was cDNA or gDNA derived from T cells, B-cell-depleted T cells, or PBMCs.

Only in-frame clones appear in the TCRdb table, and some are missing; sequencing was by immunoSEQ multiplex PCR. In the table there are roughly 84,000 clones, around 80% of which are singletons. The material sequenced was peripheral blood. The genes are TRBV28 and TRBJ1-5; the D is unclear. The clonotype comes from a woman aged 80 or over with acute or convalescent COVID-19. CDR3 protein: CASSPRIGRQPQHF. CDR3 nucleotide sequence: TGTGCCAGCAGTCCCCGCATTGGCCGTCAGCCCCAGCATTTT.